The T cell receptor beta chain described here comes from a study of T-cell memory formation after mild COVID-19. Study observations and caveats: Clones that got smaller from day 15 to 85 had even CD4/CD8, while clones growing later tipped toward CD4+.

This CDR3 is 14 amino acids long. Trimming removed 5 bases from V and 2 bases from J, with 11 bases in between. Germline V gene data show CDR1 as SGHAT and CDR2 as FQDESV (reference sequence). The sample holds a few counts of this clonotype. Antigen specificity is unknown. TCRdb analysed the 5' RACE reads with MiXCR anew, one entry per CDR3 protein. The sample has around 410,000 distinct CDR3 sequences; around 22% are singletons. Sequencing used PBMCs or a T cell subset sorted from them (not recorded which). The V and J genes are TRBV11-1 and TRBJ2-3; no clear D. The receptor's source is an adult woman who had mild COVID-19 (a few samples of this study predate the infection). Cell type and time point are not known. In DNA, the CDR3 is TGTGCCAGCAGCCCCGACTGGACCACAGATACGCAGTATTTT. Translation: CASSPDWTTDTQYF.